What follows are 9 T cell receptor beta chains derived from one specimen sequenced in a study of breast tumors, draining lymph nodes, adjacent tissues. One entry per CDR3 protein, called by TCRdb with MiXCR from the multiplex PCR reads. The sample has under 15,000 distinct CDR3 sequences; 30% to 45% are singletons. Sequencing input: breast tumor tissue. These receptors came from a female donor with breast cancer. Some clones in this sample may be carry-over from other donors' samples.

The chain recombines TRBV7-9 with TRBJ1-6; 9 bases are a match to TRBD1. This CDR3 is built from 16 residues. Looked up from germline, CDR1 is SEHNR and CDR2 is FQNEAQ (reference sequence). J gave up 10 bases and V 2 bases, and 9 bases lay outside the gene matches. The CDR3 coding sequence is TGTGCCAGCAGCTTAACAGGGGGCGGATCAGAGTCACCCCTCCACTTT. It encodes CASSLTGGGSESPLHF. The variable domain in full, completed from reference TRBV7-9 and TRBJ1-6, reads DTGVSQNPRHKITKRGQNVTFRCDPISEHNRLYWYRQTLGQGPEFLTYFQNEAQLEKSRLLSDRFSAERPKGSFSTLEIQRTEQGDSAMYLCASSLTGGGSESPLHFGNGTRLTVT.

This clonotype was recorded many times. The chain combines TRBV24-1 with TRBJ2-3; a weak D match, TRBD2 (7 bases). Trimming took off 8 bases at V and 5 bases at J, with 22 bases between the two ends. The CDR3 is 16 amino acids. Germline CDR1 and CDR2: KGHDR and SFDVKD. CDR3 nucleotides: TGTGCCACCAATGGGCCCCCGGGGGGCGTAGAAGATACGCAGTATTTT. Its protein is CATNGPPGGVEDTQYF.

This clonotype was seen more than once but under ten times. The CDR3 region is CASKPGLTTEAFF. For the CDR3, the DNA is TGTGCCAGTAAACCGGGGCTGACCACTGAAGCTTTCTTT. The gene calls are TRBV19 and TRBJ1-1, with D possibly being TRBD1 (5 bases). The V end lost 7 bases, the J end lost 4 bases, and 13 bases lay between the germline ends. This CDR3 has 13 residues. Germline assignment: CDR1 LNHDA and CDR2 SQIVND (reference sequence).

This rearrangement joins TRBV5-1 to TRBJ2-7; 7 bases fit TRBD1. Germline V gives CDR1 SGHRS, CDR2 YFSETQ. V gave up 0 bases and J gave up 5 bases; unmatched junction bases: 2. CDR3 length: 13 amino acids. The CDR3 DNA reads as TGCGCCAGCAGCTTGGCAGGACAGGACGAGCAGTACTTC. Residues: CASSLAGQDEQYF.

V is TRBV7-9 and J is TRBJ1-2; D gene uncertain. The germline V gene has CDR1 SEHNR and CDR2 FQNEAQ (reference sequence). Trimming cost V 1 base and J 0 bases, with 6 bases left between them. CDR3 length: 14 amino acids. The CDR3 region is CASSLGEANYGYTF. The CDR3 region has the DNA TGTGCCAGCAGCTTAGGGGAGGCTAACTATGGCTACACCTTC.

This clonotype was detected many times. The genes are TRBV20-1 and TRBJ2-5; the match to TRBD2 covers 11 bases. The trim removed 3 bases at V and 1 base at J, leaving 4 bases unmatched. The CDR3 has 15 amino acids. Per germline, CDR1 DFQATT and CDR2 SNEGSKA (reference sequence). The CDR3 DNA is TGCAGTGCTAGGGGTAGCGGGAGGGCCCAAGAGACCCAGTACTTC. This encodes CSARGSGRAQETQYF.

This clonotype was seen just once. A much larger clone lies a single base off, so this may be a read error. The chain uses TRBV6-1 and TRBJ1-5; possibly TRBD1 for D (5 bases). The CDR3 contains 13 residues. The V end was cut by 4 bases, the J end by 3 bases, with 7 bases between. Germline CDR1 is MNHNS and CDR2 is SASEGT. This CDR3 is CASSGGINQPQHF. CDR3 DNA sequence: TGTGCCAGCAGTGGGGGCATCAATCAGCCCCAGCATTTT.

This clonotype is labeled as large. This rearrangement joins TRBV2 to TRBJ2-1; D unresolved. CDR3 length: 13 residues. The V gene lost 5 bases and the J gene lost 10 bases, with 15 bases spanning the gap. Germline V gene data show CDR1 as SNHLY and CDR2 as FYNNEI. The CDR3 DNA reads TGTGCCAGCAGTCCCGCCCGCCTAGGGGAGCAGTTCTTC. Protein product: CASSPARLGEQFF.

This clonotype was counted many times. Here the CDR3 DNA reads TGCGCCAGCAGCCACCTCGGAGGGGGGGGAAATGAGCAGTTCTTC. Amino acid sequence: CASSHLGGGGNEQFF. The chain links TRBV5-1 to TRBJ2-1; a possible D gene is TRBD2 (7 bases). CDR1 SGHRS and CDR2 YFSETQ come from the germline V gene. The V end lost 4 bases, the J end lost 7 bases, and 18 bases lay between the germline ends. The CDR3 covers 15 residues.